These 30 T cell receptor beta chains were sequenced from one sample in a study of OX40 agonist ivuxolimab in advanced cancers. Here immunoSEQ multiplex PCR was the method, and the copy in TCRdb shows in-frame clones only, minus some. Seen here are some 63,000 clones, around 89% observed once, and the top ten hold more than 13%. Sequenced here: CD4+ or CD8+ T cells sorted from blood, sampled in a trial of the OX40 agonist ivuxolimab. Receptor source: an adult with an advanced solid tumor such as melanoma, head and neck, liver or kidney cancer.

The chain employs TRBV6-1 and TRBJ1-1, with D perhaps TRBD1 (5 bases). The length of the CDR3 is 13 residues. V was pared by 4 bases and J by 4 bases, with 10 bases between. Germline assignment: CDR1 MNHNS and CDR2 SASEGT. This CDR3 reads CASSGGGSTEAFF. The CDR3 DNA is TGTGCCAGCAGTGGGGGGGGGAGCACTGAAGCTTTCTTT.

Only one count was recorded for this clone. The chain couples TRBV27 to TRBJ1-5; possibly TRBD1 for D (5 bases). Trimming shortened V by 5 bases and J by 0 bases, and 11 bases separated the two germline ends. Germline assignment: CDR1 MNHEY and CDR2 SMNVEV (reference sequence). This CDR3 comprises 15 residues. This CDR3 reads CASSTTAYSNQPQHF. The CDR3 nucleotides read TGTGCCAGCAGTACGACAGCTTATAGCAATCAGCCCCAGCATTTT.

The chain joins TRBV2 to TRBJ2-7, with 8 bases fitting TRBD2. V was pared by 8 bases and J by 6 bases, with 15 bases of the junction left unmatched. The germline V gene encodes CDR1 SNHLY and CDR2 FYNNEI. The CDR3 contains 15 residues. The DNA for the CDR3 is TGTGCCAGCGTCAGCGGGGGCCCCCTTCGCGTCGAGCAGTACTTC. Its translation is CASVSGGPLRVEQYF.

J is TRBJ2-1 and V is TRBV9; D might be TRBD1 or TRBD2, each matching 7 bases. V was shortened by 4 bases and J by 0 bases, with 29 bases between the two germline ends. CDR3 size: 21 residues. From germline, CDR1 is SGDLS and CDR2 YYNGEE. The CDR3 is CASSKRTGLIPSGSSYNEQFF. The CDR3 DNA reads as TGTGCCAGCAGCAAGAGGACAGGACTGATCCCTAGCGGCAGCTCCTACAATGAGCAGTTCTTC.

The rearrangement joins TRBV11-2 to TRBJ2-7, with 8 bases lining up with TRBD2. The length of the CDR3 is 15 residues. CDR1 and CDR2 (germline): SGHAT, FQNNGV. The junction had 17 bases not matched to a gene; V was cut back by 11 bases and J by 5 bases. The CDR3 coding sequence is TGTGCCTTCCTTGTTCCGGGGGGGACGTCTAACGAGCAGTACTTC. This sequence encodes CAFLVPGGTSNEQYF.

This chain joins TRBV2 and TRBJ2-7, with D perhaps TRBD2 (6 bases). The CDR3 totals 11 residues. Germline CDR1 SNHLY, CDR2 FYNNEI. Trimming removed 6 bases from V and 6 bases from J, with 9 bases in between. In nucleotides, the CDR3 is TGTGCCAGCAGGGGGGGACGCGAGCAGTACTTC. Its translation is CASRGGREQYF.

CDR3 coding DNA: TGTGCCACCAGCAGTGCAGGACAGTACGAGCAGTACTTC. This translates into CATSSAGQYEQYF. The chain recombines TRBV15 with TRBJ2-7, with TRBD1 as a possible D gene (6 bases). Trimming took 3 bases from V and 4 from J, leaving 10 bases between them. Per germline, CDR1 LNHNV and CDR2 YYDKDF (reference sequence). The CDR3 consists of 13 residues.

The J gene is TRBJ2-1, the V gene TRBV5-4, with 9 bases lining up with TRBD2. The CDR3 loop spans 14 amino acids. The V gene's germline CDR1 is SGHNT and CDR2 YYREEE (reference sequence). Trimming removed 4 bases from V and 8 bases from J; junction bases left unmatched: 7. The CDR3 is CASSPSGMEYEQFF. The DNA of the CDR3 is TGTGCCAGCAGCCCTAGCGGGATGGAGTATGAGCAGTTCTTC. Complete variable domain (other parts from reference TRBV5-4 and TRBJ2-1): ETGVTQSPTHLIKTRGQQVTLRCSSQSGHNTVSWYQQALGQGPQFIFQYYREEENGRGNFPPRFSGLQFPNYSSELNVNALELDDSALYLCASSPSGMEYEQFFGPGTRLTVL.

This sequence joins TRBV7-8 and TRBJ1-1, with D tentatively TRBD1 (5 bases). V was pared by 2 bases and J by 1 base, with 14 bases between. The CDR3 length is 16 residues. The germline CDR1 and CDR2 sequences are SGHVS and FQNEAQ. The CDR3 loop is CASSLSGGAGNTEAFF. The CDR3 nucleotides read TGTGCCAGCAGCTTATCAGGTGGGGCAGGGAACACTGAAGCTTTCTTT.

CDR3 nucleotide sequence: TGTGCCAGCAGTTTCCGCGACCCGAGTGAGCAGTTCTTC. Its protein product is CASSFRDPSEQFF. The V gene is TRBV27, the J gene TRBJ2-1, with unresolved D. Germline V gene lookup returns CDR1 MNHEY and CDR2 SMNVEV (reference sequence). This CDR3 has 13 residues. V was trimmed by 3 bases and J by 9 bases, leaving 12 bases between them.

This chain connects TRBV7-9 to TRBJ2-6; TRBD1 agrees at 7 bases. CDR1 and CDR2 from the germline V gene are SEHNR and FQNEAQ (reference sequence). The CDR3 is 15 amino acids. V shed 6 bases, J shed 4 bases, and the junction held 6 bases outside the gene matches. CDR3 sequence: CASSLQGQGANVLTF. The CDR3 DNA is TGTGCCAGCAGTCTACAGGGGCAGGGGGCCAACGTCCTGACTTTC.

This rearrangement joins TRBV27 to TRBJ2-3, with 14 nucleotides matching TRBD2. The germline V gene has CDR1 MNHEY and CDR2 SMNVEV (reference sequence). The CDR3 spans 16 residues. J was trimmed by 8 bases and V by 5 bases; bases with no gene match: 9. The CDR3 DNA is TGTGCCAGCAGTAGGACTAGCGGGGGGTATAGTGGTACGCAGTATTTT. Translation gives CASSRTSGGYSGTQYF.

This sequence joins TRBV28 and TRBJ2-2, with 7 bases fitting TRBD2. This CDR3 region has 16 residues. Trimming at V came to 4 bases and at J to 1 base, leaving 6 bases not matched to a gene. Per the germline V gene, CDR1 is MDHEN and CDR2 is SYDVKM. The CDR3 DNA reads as TGTGCCAGCAGTTACCCCACTAGCGAGAACACCGGGGAGCTGTTTTTT. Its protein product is CASSYPTSENTGELFF.

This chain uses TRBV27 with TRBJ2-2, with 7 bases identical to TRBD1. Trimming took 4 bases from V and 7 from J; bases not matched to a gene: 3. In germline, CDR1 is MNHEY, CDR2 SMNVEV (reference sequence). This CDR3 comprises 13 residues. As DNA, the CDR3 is TGTGCCAGCAGTTACAGGGGTCACGGGGAGCTGTTTTTT. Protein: CASSYRGHGELFF.

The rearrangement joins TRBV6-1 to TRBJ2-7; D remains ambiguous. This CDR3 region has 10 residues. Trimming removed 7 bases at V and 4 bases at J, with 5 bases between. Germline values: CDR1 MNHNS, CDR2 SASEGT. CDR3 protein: CASMWYEQYF. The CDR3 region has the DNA TGTGCCAGCATGTGGTACGAGCAGTACTTC.

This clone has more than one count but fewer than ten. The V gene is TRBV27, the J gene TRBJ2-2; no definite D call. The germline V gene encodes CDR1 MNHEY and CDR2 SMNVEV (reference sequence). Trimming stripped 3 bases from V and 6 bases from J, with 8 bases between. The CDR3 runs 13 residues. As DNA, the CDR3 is TGTGCCAGCAGTTTCGGTGCGTCCGGGGAGCTGTTTTTT. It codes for CASSFGASGELFF.

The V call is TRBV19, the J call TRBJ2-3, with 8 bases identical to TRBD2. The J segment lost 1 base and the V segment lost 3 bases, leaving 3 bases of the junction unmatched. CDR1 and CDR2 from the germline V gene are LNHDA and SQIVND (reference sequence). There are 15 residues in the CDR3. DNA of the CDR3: TGTGCCAGTAGTATTGGGACTAGGGGCACAGATACGCAGTATTTT. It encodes CASSIGTRGTDTQYF.

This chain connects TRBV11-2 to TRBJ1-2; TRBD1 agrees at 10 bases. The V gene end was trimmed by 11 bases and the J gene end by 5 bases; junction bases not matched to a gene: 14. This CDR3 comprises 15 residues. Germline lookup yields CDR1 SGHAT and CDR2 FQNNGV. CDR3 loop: CASSSTTGGSYGYTF. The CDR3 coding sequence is TGTGCCTCCAGCAGTACGACAGGGGGCTCTTATGGCTACACCTTC.

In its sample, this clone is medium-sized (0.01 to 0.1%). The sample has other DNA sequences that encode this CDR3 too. In nucleotides, the CDR3 is TGCGCCAGCAGCTTGGGAGGGAACACTGAAGCTTTCTTT. Residues: CASSLGGNTEAFF. The chain has TRBV5-1 and TRBJ1-1, with D unclear. The V end was cut by 0 bases, the J end by 1 base, with 4 bases between. The CDR3 consists of 13 residues. Germline V lookup: CDR1 SGHRS, CDR2 YFSETQ.

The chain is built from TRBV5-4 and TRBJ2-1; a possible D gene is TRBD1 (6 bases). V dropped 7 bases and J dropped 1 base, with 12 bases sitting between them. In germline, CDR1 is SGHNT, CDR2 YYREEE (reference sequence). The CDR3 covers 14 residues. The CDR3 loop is CASWDTGSYNEQFF. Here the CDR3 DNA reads TGTGCCAGCTGGGACACAGGGTCCTACAATGAGCAGTTCTTC. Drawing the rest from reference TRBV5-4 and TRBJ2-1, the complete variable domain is ETGVTQSPTHLIKTRGQQVTLRCSSQSGHNTVSWYQQALGQGPQFIFQYYREEENGRGNFPPRFSGLQFPNYSSELNVNALELDDSALYLCASWDTGSYNEQFFGPGTRLTVL.

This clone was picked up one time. CDR3 sequence: CASIITANYGYTF. The CDR3 nucleotides read TGTGCCAGCATCATCACCGCTAACTATGGCTACACCTTC. The chain recombines TRBV2 with TRBJ1-2; D gene ambiguous. CDR1 is SNHLY and CDR2 is FYNNEI in the germline V gene. The CDR3 extends over 13 amino acids. V was clipped by 7 bases and J by 0 bases, with 9 bases between them.

This chain's CDR3 is CASSPRTGRSTDTQYF. CDR3 nucleotide sequence: TGTGCCAGCAGCCCCAGGACAGGGAGGAGCACAGATACGCAGTATTTT. The chain uses TRBV14 and TRBJ2-3; 8 nucleotides line up with TRBD1. J was trimmed by 0 bases and V by 4 bases; bases with no gene match: 6. Germline V lookup: CDR1 SGHDN, CDR2 FVKESK. CDR3 length: 16 residues.

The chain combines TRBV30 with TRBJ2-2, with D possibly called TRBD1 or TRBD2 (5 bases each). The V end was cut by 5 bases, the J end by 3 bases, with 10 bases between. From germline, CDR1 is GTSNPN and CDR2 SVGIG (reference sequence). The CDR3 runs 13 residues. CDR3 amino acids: CAWGDGYTGELFF. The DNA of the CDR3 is TGTGCCTGGGGGGACGGGTACACCGGGGAGCTGTTTTTT. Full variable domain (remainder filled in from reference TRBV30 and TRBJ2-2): SQTIHQWPATLVQPVGSPLSLECTVEGTSNPNLYWYRQAAGRGLQLLFYSVGIGQISSEVPQNLSASRPQDRQFILSSKKLLLSDSGFYLCAWGDGYTGELFFGEGSRLTVL.

This CDR3 reads CASSDGDSNQPQHF. CDR3 in DNA: TGTGCCAGTAGTGACGGCGATAGCAATCAGCCCCAGCATTTT. The chain couples TRBV6-5 to TRBJ1-5; no definite D call. Germline V lookup: CDR1 MNHEY, CDR2 SVGAGI. The germline V and J ends were trimmed by 9 bases and 0 bases, with 12 bases remaining between them. CDR3 length: 14 amino acids.

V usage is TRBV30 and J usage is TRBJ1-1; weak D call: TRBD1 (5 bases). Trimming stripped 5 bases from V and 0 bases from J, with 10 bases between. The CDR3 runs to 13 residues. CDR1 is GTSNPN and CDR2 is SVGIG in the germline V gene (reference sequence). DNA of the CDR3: TGTGCCTGGGGGGACGGTTTGAACACTGAAGCTTTCTTT. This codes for CAWGDGLNTEAFF. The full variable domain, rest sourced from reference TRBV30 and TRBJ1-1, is SQTIHQWPATLVQPVGSPLSLECTVEGTSNPNLYWYRQAAGRGLQLLFYSVGIGQISSEVPQNLSASRPQDRQFILSSKKLLLSDSGFYLCAWGDGLNTEAFFGQGTRLTVV.

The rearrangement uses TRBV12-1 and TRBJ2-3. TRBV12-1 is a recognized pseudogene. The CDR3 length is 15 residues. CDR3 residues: CARNPGEKSTDTQYF. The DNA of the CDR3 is TGTGCCAGAAACCCCGGCGAGAAAAGCACAGATACGCAGTATTTT.

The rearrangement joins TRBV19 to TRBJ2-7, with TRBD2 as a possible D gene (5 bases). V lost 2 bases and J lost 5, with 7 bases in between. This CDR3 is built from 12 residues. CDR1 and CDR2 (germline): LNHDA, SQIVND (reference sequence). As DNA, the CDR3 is TGTGCCAGTAGTATACGGGGTCACGAGCAGTACTTC. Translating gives CASSIRGHEQYF.

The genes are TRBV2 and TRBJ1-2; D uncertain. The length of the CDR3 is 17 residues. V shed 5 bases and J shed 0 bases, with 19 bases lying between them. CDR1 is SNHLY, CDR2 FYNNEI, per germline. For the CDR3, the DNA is TGTGCCAGCAGTAGGTTCGCCCCGGCCGGGGCTAACTATGGCTACACCTTC. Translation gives CASSRFAPAGANYGYTF.

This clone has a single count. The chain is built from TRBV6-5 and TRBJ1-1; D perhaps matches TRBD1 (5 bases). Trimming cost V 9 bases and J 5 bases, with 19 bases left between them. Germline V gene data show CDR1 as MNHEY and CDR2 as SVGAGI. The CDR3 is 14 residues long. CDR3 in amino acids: CASYEGRLVTEAFF. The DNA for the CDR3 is TGTGCCAGTTATGAGGGACGGTTAGTTACTGAAGCTTTCTTT.

As DNA, the CDR3 is TGTGCCAGCAGCCTCGCCGGCCTCCCTGGAAACACCATATATTTT. This translates into CASSLAGLPGNTIYF. The chain joins TRBV13 to TRBJ1-3; D gene unclear. Germline V gene data show CDR1 as PRHDT and CDR2 as FYEKMQ (reference sequence). Trimming removed 5 bases at V and 2 bases at J, with 13 bases between. The length of the CDR3 is 15 residues.